This is a list of T cell receptor beta chains from one sample in a study of blood T cells in healthy people across ages. Each CDR3 protein gets one entry after TCRdb re-called the 5' RACE reads with MiXCR. The sample includes some 1.1 million distinct CDR3 sequences, roughly two fifths seen only once; the top ten take around 13%. Sample: blood. These receptor sequences come from a man younger than 35 in good health. Both conserved end residues are part of each CDR3. The D gene is left open where the match is weak. Some rows mark clone size as missing; the rest say once, few, many or name a class of expanded clone.

.	TRBV4-1	once	TRBJ2-6	CASSQLPRISGANVPTF	TGCGCCAGCAGCCAACTTCCCCGGATCTCTGGGGCCAACGTCCCGACTTTC
.	TRBV4-2	.	TRBJ1-1	CASSQETSPTEAFF	TGTGCCAGCAGCCAGGAGACTTCCCCCACTGAAGCTTTCTTT
TRBD2	TRBV6-5	few	TRBJ2-3	CASSRPGLADTDTQYF	TGTGCCAGCAGTCGGCCGGGACTAGCGGACACAGATACGCAGTATTTT
.	TRBV2	.	TRBJ2-3	CASRKTLWDTDTQYF	TGTGCCAGCAGGAAGACCCTATGGGACACAGATACGCAGTATTTT
.	TRBV6-2/TRBV6-3	.	TRBJ1-5	CASSYPADMNQPQHF	TGTGCCAGCAGTTACCCGGCGGACATGAATCAGCCCCAGCATTTT
.	TRBV7-2	once	TRBJ1-2	CASSLAVTWQGHGYTF	TGTGCCAGCAGCTTAGCTGTAACGTGGCAGGGGCATGGCTACACCTTC
.	TRBV6-2/TRBV6-3	.	TRBJ2-7	CASTRDGTYNEQYF	TGTGCCAGTACCCGGGACGGAACCTACAATGAGCAGTACTTC
TRBD1	TRBV7-8	.	TRBJ2-1	CASIRPGQGTINEQFF	TGTGCCAGCATTCGGCCGGGACAGGGGACCATTAATGAGCAGTTCTTC
TRBD2	TRBV12-5	.	TRBJ2-1	CASGLVGGGEQFF	TGTGCTAGTGGTTTGGTGGGGGGGGGTGAGCAGTTCTTC
.	TRBV27	.	TRBJ1-5	CASSPDSAQHF	TGTGCCAGCAGCCCTGATTCTGCCCAGCATTTT
.	TRBV28	.	TRBJ1-2	CASKDSPNYGYTF	TGTGCCAGCAAGGACAGCCCTAACTATGGCTACACCTTC
.	TRBV27	few	TRBJ2-1	CASSLKDLGNEQFF	TGTGCCAGCAGTTTAAAGGACCTTGGAAATGAGCAGTTCTTC
.	TRBV20-1	.	TRBJ2-7	CSASPDTFSYERYF	TGCAGTGCTAGTCCCGACACCTTCTCCTACGAGCGGTACTTC
.	TRBV9	few	TRBJ2-5	CASSRQDPQETQYF	TGTGCCAGCAGCCGTCAGGACCCCCAAGAGACCCAGTACTTC
.	TRBV4-3	.	TRBJ2-3	CASSQEDRISTDTQYF	TGCGCCAGCAGCCAGGAAGACAGGATTTCCACAGATACGCAGTATTTT
TRBD1	TRBV19	.	TRBJ1-1	CASSIGTGTGTEAFF	TGTGCCAGTAGTATAGGTACCGGGACAGGGACTGAAGCTTTCTTT
TRBD1	TRBV29-1	many	TRBJ2-1	CSVGTGHNEQFF	TGCAGCGTGGGGACAGGGCACAATGAGCAGTTCTTC
TRBD1	TRBV4-1	.	TRBJ2-1	CASTPDPDRGSNEQFF	TGCGCCAGCACTCCAGACCCGGACAGGGGAAGCAATGAGCAGTTCTTC
TRBD1	TRBV10-3	.	TRBJ2-2	CAISADRESTGELFF	TGTGCCATCAGCGCCGACAGGGAGTCCACCGGGGAGCTGTTTTTT
.	TRBV4-1	few	TRBJ2-1	CASSQRGSSRQPYNEQFF	TGCGCCAGCAGCCAAAGGGGGTCAAGTCGGCAACCATACAATGAGCAGTTCTTC
.	TRBV9	.	TRBJ2-1	CASSAGTASYEQFF	TGTGCCAGCAGCGCGGGTACAGCTTCCTACGAGCAGTTCTTC
.	TRBV9	.	TRBJ1-5	CASSVEADYQPQHF	TGTGCCAGCAGCGTAGAGGCGGACTATCAGCCCCAGCATTTT
.	TRBV4-2	few	TRBJ1-2	CASSRSRDLLVDGYTF	TGTGCCAGCAGCCGTAGCCGGGACTTGCTCGTAGACGGCTACACCTTC
TRBD1	TRBV6-1	.	TRBJ2-3	CASSPFWTGGGTDTQYF	TGTGCCAGCAGTCCGTTCTGGACAGGGGGAGGCACAGATACGCAGTATTTT
.	TRBV10-3	.	TRBJ2-3	CAISDRGEKGTDTQYF	TGTGCCATCAGTGACCGAGGGGAAAAGGGCACAGATACGCAGTATTTT
.	TRBV3-1	few	TRBJ1-1	CASSPFVGDTEAFF	TGTGCCAGCAGCCCCTTTGTGGGCGACACTGAAGCTTTCTTT
.	TRBV7-2	few	TRBJ1-1	CASSLVYSEAFF	TGTGCCAGCAGCTTAGTGTACAGTGAAGCTTTCTTT
TRBD1	TRBV7-2	few	TRBJ2-1	CASSRSRDSEFF	TGTGCCAGCAGCCGATCCAGGGACAGTGAGTTCTTC
.	TRBV5-1	.	TRBJ2-1	CASSLAGTPDGKEQFF	TGCGCCAGCAGCTTGGCCGGGACTCCCGACGGTAAGGAGCAGTTCTTC
.	TRBV4-3	.	TRBJ1-2	CASSTRAANGYTF	TGCGCCAGCAGCACGCGGGCTGCGAATGGCTACACCTTC